This T cell receptor (beta chain) was identified in a study of blood T cells in healthy people across ages. Ranging in age from about 6 to 90, the donors were healthy Caucasian individuals from Russia. The length of the CDR3 is 14 residues. J gave up 6 bases and V 2 bases, and 6 bases lay outside the gene matches. Germline CDR1 is DFQATT and CDR2 is SNEGSKA (reference sequence). Combining a sample-barcoded 5' primer with a J-beta primer mix, a second PCR ran for about 7 to 12 cycles. MiXCR, applied by TCRdb to the 5' RACE reads, yields one record per CDR3 protein. The table shows 600,000 to 850,000 distinct CDR3 sequences, with just under 25% occurring only once. The sample was also reused in another study, on T cells of mothers and their children.

The TCR sequence derives from a boy younger than 18 in good health. The material sequenced was blood. The J gene is TRBJ2-7, the V gene TRBV20-1, with 11 nucleotides matching TRBD2. The CDR3 DNA follows: TGCAGTGCTAGAATAGCGGGAGGGCCGAGCGAGCAGTACTTC. Its translation: CSARIAGGPSEQYF.